Below are 9 T cell receptor beta chains sequenced from a single sample in a study of T cell repertoires in cytomegalovirus infection. TCRdb used MiXCR to reprocess the reads, holding one entry per CDR3 protein. The top ten hold roughly 19% of the sample, which has approximately 280,000 distinct CDR3 sequences, around 20% seen once. Antigens of these TCRs are unknown. The sample here was cultured PBMCs, taken from culture after CMV antigen stimulation. The receptor source for this set is a human donor in good health (CMV status not recorded). Some clones in this sample may be carry-over from other donors' samples.

The chain uses TRBV7-2 and TRBJ2-1; 7 bases line up with TRBD1. This CDR3 contains 13 residues. Germline CDR1 SGHTA, CDR2 FQGNSA. Unmatched junction bases numbered 5, after V lost 5 bases and J lost 7 bases. For the CDR3, the DNA is TGTGCCAGCAGCCGGACAGGACCAAATGAGCAGTTCTTC. It yields the protein CASSRTGPNEQFF.

The chain employs TRBV5-8 and TRBJ1-5; TRBD1 matches 9 bases. V trimming: 4 bases; J trimming: 0 bases; junction bases outside the gene matches: 5. The CDR3 is 16 residues long. The germline V gene has CDR1 SGHTS and CDR2 YDEGEE. CDR3 in amino acids: CASSLGQGFSNQPQHF. Here the CDR3 DNA reads TGTGCCAGCAGCCTCGGACAGGGGTTTAGCAATCAGCCCCAGCATTTT.

This clonotype was recorded a few times. The chain links TRBV2 to TRBJ1-4, with a weak D call TRBD1 (6 bases). The CDR3 length is 13 residues. Trimming cost V 5 bases and J 8 bases, with 12 bases left between them. The germline gives CDR1 SNHLY, CDR2 FYNNEI. CDR3 DNA: TGTGCCAGCAGTTCCGGGACAATCGAAAAACTGTTTTTT. As protein: CASSSGTIEKLFF.

In this sample, this clonotype turned up many times. V and J are TRBV7-2 and TRBJ1-2, with D tentatively TRBD1 (5 bases). Germline V gene sequence: CDR1 SGHTA, CDR2 FQGNSA. Trimming cost V 1 base and J 4 bases, with 13 bases left between them. The CDR3 extends over 15 amino acids. The CDR3 nucleotides read TGTGCCAGCAGCTTAGAGACAGACCGGGTCTATGGCTACACCTTC. Translated: CASSLETDRVYGYTF.

The chain carries TRBV6-2 or TRBV6-3 and TRBJ1-5; TRBD1 agrees at 7 bases. The CDR3 spans 14 residues. Germline V CDR1 and CDR2: MNHEY, SVGEGT. J was trimmed by 3 bases and V by 6 bases; bases with no gene match: 5. CDR3 nucleotide sequence: TGTGCCAGCAGCCGAGGACAGGTCAATCAGCCCCAGCATTTT. Its protein is CASSRGQVNQPQHF.

There are many counts of this clonotype. The gene calls are TRBV7-2 and TRBJ2-5; possible D gene TRBD1, 6 bases. CDR3 size: 16 residues. CDR1 is SGHTA and CDR2 is FQGNSA in the germline V gene. The germline V and J ends were trimmed by 4 bases and 9 bases, with 24 bases remaining between them. CDR3 residues: CASSSTFGQIPGAQYF. The DNA for the CDR3 is TGTGCCAGCAGCTCCACCTTCGGACAGATCCCTGGGGCCCAGTACTTC.

The chain uses TRBV2 and TRBJ2-1; D remains ambiguous. The V gene lost 1 base and the J gene lost 7 bases, with 11 bases spanning the gap. Germline CDR1 SNHLY, CDR2 FYNNEI. This CDR3 is built from 14 residues. As DNA, the CDR3 is TGTGCCAGCAGTGAAGTCGCCTCATCAAATGAGCAGTTCTTC. Its translation is CASSEVASSNEQFF. Full variable domain (outside the CDR3, taken from reference TRBV2 and TRBJ2-1): EPEVTQTPSHQVTQMGQEVILRCVPISNHLYFYWYRQILGQKVEFLVSFYNNEISEKSEIFDDQFSVERPDGSNFTLKIRSTKLEDSAMYFCASSEVASSNEQFFGPGTRLTVL.

This clonotype has a handful of counts. In nucleotides, the CDR3 is TGTGCCAGCAGTCCTGGAGTTAACTATGGCTACACCTTC. Amino acid sequence: CASSPGVNYGYTF. The rearrangement uses TRBV6-1 and TRBJ1-2; no firm D call. The V and J ends lost 5 bases and 1 base respectively, with 8 bases between them. Germline V gives CDR1 MNHNS, CDR2 SASEGT. The CDR3 runs to 13 residues.

This clonotype was seen a handful of times. The chain has TRBV7-9 and TRBJ1-4, with TRBD1 matching 7 bases. This CDR3 comprises 14 residues. Germline CDR1 reads SEHNR; CDR2 reads FQNEAQ (reference sequence). V lost 4 bases and J lost 7; bases outside the gene matches: 6. CDR3 DNA sequence: TGTGCCAGCAGCTCGACAGGGAGGAGTGAAAAACTGTTTTTT. Its protein is CASSSTGRSEKLFF. Drawing the rest from reference TRBV7-9 and TRBJ1-4, the complete variable domain is DTGVSQNPRHKITKRGQNVTFRCDPISEHNRLYWYRQTLGQGPEFLTYFQNEAQLEKSRLLSDRFSAERPKGSFSTLEIQRTEQGDSAMYLCASSSTGRSEKLFFGSGTQLSVL.